This entry features one T cell receptor (beta chain) sequence. The J segment lost 4 bases and the V segment lost 4 bases, leaving 4 bases of the junction unmatched. Germline CDR1 KGHSH, CDR2 LQKENI. The CDR3 runs to 13 residues. This sample is part of a study of shared clonotypes between healthy human individuals. About the research overall: The donor pool was made up of a couple of women and a few men aged 18 to 49.

Each cell subset's genomic DNA was divided evenly among several immunoSEQ plates. Around 32,000 T cell genomes, or approximately 190 ng DNA, went into the sorted-subset replicate PCRs. Data came from immunoSEQ multiplex PCR; TCRdb stores just in-frame clones and leaves some out. The table includes over a million clones, more than 95% detected once. The chain carries TRBV18 and TRBJ2-7; 7 bases align to TRBD1. The clonotype comes from a man aged 25-45 years in good health. The material sequenced was naive CD4+ T cells sorted from blood. Subset meaning: CD45RA+ positively selected. CDR3 in DNA: TGTGCCAGCTCACTTATACAGGGGTACGAGCAGTACTTC. This codes for CASSLIQGYEQYF.